A single T cell receptor (beta chain) is shown here with its context. Using immunoSEQ multiplex PCR, the repertoire was profiled, and TCRdb retains in-frame clones only, with some absent. The sample lists approximately 220,000 clones, 80% to 90% occurring once. This record comes from a study of blood T cell repertoires in COVID-19. The CDR3 is 14 amino acids. The sequenced sample was peripheral blood. This chain uses TRBV21-1 with TRBJ2-1; the D call of TRBD2 is as the table states it, not checked on the DNA. TRBV21-1 is designated a pseudogene. This clonotype was obtained from a man aged 45-60 years who had recovered from COVID-19. In DNA, the CDR3 is TGTGCCAGCAGCAAAGTGACCGGGTACAATGAGCAGTTCTTC. It specifies CASSKVTGYNEQFF.